The 2 T cell receptor beta chains given below trace back to one sample, sequenced in a study of blood T cell repertoires in COVID-19. Sequencing was performed with immunoSEQ multiplex PCR; in TCRdb, only in-frame clones are kept and a portion is missing. The sample carries approximately 670,000 clones, 85% to 90% recorded once. Sequencing was carried out using peripheral blood. The receptors here all came from a woman younger than 30 with acute or convalescent COVID-19.

V is TRBV7-2 and J is TRBJ1-5; TRBD1 might be the D (5 bases). The CDR3 sequence is 12 residues long. The V and J ends lost 4 bases and 5 bases respectively, with 6 bases between them. Per the germline V gene, CDR1 is SGHTA and CDR2 is FQGNSA. The CDR3 DNA sequence: TGTGCCAGCAGCTCAGGGCATCAGCCCCAGCATTTT. This translates into CASSSGHQPQHF. The variable domain in full, with the rest retrieved from reference TRBV7-2 and TRBJ1-5, is GAGVSQSPSNKVTEKGKDVELRCDPISGHTALYWYRQSLGQGLEFLIYFQGNSAPDKSGLPSDRFSAERTGGSVSTLTIQRTQQEDSAVYLCASSSGHQPQHFGDGTRLSIL.

The chain employs TRBV6-5 and TRBJ1-5, with D unclear. The CDR3 loop spans 14 amino acids. V lost 5 bases to trimming and J lost 5 bases, with 13 bases between them. The V gene's germline CDR1 is MNHEY and CDR2 SVGAGI. The CDR3 reads CASSPRRVDQPQHF. The CDR3 nucleotides are TGTGCCAGCAGTCCGAGGAGGGTGGATCAGCCCCAGCATTTT.